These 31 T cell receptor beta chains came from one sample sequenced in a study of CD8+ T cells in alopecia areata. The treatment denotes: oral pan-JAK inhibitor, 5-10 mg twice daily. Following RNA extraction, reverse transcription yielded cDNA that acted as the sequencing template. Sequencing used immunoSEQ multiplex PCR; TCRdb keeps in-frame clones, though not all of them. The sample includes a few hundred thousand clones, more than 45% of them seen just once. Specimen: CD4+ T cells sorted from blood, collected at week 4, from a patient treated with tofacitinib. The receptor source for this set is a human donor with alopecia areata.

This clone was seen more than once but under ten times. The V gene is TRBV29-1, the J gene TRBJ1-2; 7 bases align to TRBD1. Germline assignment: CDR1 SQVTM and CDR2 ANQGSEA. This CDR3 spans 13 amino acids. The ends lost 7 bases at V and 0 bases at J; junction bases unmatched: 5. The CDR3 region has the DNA TGCAGCGGGGTGGACAGGACTAACTATGGCTACACCTTC. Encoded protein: CSGVDRTNYGYTF.

CDR3 bases: TGTGCCAGCAATCCGGACATACTGCCGACCTACTCCTACGAGCAGTACTTC. Translated, it gives CASNPDILPTYSYEQYF. The chain couples TRBV2 to TRBJ2-7; the D gene is possibly TRBD1 (5 bases). CDR1 is SNHLY and CDR2 is FYNNEI in the germline V gene. The CDR3 covers 17 residues. The V gene lost 7 bases and the J gene lost 0 bases, with 22 bases spanning the gap.

The CDR3 nucleotides are TGCGCCAGCAGTGAGTTCGGGCGGGGGTCCTACAATGAGCAGTTCTTC. This sequence encodes CASSEFGRGSYNEQFF. V is TRBV10-2 and J is TRBJ2-1; 7 nucleotides line up with TRBD2. Germline loops: CDR1 WSHSY, CDR2 SAAADI. The CDR3 has 16 residues. The trim removed 1 base at V and 1 base at J, leaving 4 bases unmatched.

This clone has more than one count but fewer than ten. The CDR3 nucleotides read TGCAGCGTGGCGGAGGCAGGGGTATACACTGAAGCTTTCTTT. This codes for CSVAEAGVYTEAFF. V usage is TRBV29-1 and J usage is TRBJ1-1; D may be TRBD1 (6 bases). Germline V gene data show CDR1 as SQVTM and CDR2 as ANQGSEA. This CDR3 comprises 14 residues. The V end was cut by 6 bases, the J end by 3 bases, with 17 bases between.

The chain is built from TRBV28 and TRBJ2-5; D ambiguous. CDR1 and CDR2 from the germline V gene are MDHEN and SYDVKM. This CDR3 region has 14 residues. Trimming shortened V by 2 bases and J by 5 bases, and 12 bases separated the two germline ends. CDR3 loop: CASSLIALRETQYF. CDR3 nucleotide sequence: TGTGCCAGCAGTTTAATCGCTTTAAGGGAGACCCAGTACTTC. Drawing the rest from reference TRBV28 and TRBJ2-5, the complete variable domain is DVKVTQSSRYLVKRTGEKVFLECVQDMDHENMFWYRQDPGLGLRLIYFSYDVKMKEKGDIPEGYSVSREKKERFSLILESASTNQTSMYLCASSLIALRETQYFGPGTRLLVL.

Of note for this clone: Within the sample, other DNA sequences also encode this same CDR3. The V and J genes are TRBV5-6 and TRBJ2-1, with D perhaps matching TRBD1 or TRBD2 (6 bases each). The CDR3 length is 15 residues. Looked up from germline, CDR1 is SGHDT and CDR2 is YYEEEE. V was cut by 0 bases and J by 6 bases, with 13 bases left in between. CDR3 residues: CASSLAGGAGNEQFF. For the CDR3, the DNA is TGTGCCAGCAGCTTGGCCGGGGGCGCTGGCAATGAGCAGTTCTTC.

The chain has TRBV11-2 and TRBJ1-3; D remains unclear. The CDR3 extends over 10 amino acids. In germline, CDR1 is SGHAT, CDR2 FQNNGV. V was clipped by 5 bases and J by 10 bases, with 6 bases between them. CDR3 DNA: TGTGCCAGCAGCCTCGAGACCATATATTTT. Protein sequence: CASSLETIYF.

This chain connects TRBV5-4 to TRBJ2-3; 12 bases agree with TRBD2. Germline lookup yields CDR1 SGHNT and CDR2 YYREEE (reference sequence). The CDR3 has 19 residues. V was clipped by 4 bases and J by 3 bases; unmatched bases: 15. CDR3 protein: CASSPEALAGGPGTDTQYF. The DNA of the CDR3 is TGTGCCAGCAGCCCGGAGGCTCTAGCGGGGGGGCCTGGAACAGATACGCAGTATTTT.

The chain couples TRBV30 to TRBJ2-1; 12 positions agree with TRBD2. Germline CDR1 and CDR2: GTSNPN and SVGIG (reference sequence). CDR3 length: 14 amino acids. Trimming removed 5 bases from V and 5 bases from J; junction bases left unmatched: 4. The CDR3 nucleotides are TGTGCCTGGGTTCTAGCGGGGGGGGACAATGAGCAGTTCTTC. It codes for CAWVLAGGDNEQFF.

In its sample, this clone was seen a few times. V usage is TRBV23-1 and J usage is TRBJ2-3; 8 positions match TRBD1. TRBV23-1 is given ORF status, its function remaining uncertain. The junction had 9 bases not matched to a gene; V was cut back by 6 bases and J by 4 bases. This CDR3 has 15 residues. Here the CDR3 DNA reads TGCGCCAGCAGGGCCCCTCAGGGGGCGCCAGATACGCAGTATTTT. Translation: CASRAPQGAPDTQYF.

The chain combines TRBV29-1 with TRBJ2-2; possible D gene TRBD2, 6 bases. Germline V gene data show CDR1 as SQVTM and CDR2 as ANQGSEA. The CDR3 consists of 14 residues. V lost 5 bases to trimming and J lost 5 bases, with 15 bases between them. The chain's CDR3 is CSVMGLTVTGELFF. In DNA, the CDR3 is TGCAGCGTTATGGGACTCACTGTGACCGGGGAGCTGTTTTTT.

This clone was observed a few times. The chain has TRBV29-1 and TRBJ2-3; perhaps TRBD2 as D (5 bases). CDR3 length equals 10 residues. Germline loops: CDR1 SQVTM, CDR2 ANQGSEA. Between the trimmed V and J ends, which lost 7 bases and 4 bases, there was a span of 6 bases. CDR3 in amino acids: CSEGADTQYF. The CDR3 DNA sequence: TGCAGCGAGGGAGCAGATACGCAGTATTTT.

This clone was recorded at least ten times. CDR3 residues: CASSLGRADQPQHF. CDR3 bases: TGTGCCAGCAGTTTAGGCAGGGCAGATCAGCCCCAGCATTTT. V is TRBV27 and J is TRBJ1-5, with D maybe TRBD1 (5 bases). The CDR3 totals 14 residues. Germline CDR1 is MNHEY and CDR2 is SMNVEV (reference sequence). Deletions cut 2 bases from V and 5 bases from J, with 10 bases between.

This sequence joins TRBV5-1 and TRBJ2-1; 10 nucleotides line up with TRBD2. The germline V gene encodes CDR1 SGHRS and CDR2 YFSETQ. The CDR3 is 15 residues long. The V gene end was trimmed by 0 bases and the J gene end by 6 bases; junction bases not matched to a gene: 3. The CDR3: CASSLDTSGVNEQFF. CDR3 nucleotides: TGCGCCAGCAGCTTGGACACTAGCGGGGTCAATGAGCAGTTCTTC.

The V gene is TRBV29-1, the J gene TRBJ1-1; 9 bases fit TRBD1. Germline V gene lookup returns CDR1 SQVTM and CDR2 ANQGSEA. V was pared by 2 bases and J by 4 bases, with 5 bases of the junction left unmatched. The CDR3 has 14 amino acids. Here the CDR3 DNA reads TGCAGCGTTGAACGCCGGGACAGGGCCACTGAAGCTTTCTTT. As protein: CSVERRDRATEAFF.

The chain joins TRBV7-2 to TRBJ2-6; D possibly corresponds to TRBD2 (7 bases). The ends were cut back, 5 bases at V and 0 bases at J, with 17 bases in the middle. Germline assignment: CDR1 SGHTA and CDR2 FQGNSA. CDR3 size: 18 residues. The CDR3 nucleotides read TGTGCCAGCAGCGTGCCGGGGGGCCCCTTCTCTGGGGCCAACGTCCTGACTTTC. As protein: CASSVPGGPFSGANVLTF.

The CDR3 region has the DNA TGCGCCAGCAGCCAAGAAATCAGGGAGGTGGCGGGCTACACCTTC. As protein: CASSQEIREVAGYTF. The chain links TRBV4-3 to TRBJ1-2, with TRBD1 as a possible D gene (5 bases). Trimming took off 0 bases at V and 8 bases at J, with 16 bases between the two ends. This CDR3 has 15 residues. CDR1 and CDR2 (germline): LGHNA, YSLEER.

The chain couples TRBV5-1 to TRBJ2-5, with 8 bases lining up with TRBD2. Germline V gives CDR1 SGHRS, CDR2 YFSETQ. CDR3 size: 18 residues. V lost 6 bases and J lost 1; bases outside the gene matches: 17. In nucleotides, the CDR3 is TGCGCCAGCACCTACGCTAGGAGTAGCGGGGAATTCCAAGAGACCCAGTACTTC. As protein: CASTYARSSGEFQETQYF.

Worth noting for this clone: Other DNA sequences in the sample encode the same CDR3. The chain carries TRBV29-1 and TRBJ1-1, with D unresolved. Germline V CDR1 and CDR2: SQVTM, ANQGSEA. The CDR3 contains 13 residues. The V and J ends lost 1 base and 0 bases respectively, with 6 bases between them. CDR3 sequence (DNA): TGCAGCGTTGAAGTCGGGATGAACACTGAAGCTTTCTTT. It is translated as CSVEVGMNTEAFF.

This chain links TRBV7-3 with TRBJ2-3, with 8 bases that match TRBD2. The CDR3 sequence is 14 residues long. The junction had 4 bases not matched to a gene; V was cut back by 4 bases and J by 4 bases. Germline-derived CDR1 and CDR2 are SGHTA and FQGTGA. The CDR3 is CASSSGLAPDTQYF. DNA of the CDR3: TGTGCCAGCAGCTCCGGACTAGCACCAGATACGCAGTATTTT.

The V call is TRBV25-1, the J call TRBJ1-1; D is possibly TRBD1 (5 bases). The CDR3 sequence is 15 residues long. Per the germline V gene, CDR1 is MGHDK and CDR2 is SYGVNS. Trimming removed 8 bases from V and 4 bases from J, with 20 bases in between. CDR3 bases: TGTGCCAGCGGGGTTGGTTGGGGCCCAAGCACTGAAGCTTTCTTT. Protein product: CASGVGWGPSTEAFF.

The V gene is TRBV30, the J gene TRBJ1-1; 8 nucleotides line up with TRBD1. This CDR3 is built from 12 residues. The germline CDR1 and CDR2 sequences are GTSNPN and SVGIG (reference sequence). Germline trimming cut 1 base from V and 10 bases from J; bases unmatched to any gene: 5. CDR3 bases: TGTGCCTGGAGTGGGACAGGGTTCGGAGCTTTCTTT. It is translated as CAWSGTGFGAFF.

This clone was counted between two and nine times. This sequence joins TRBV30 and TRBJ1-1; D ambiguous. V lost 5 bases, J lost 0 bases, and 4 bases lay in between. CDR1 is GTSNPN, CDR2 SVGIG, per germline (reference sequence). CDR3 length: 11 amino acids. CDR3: CAWEMNTEAFF. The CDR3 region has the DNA TGTGCCTGGGAGATGAACACTGAAGCTTTCTTT. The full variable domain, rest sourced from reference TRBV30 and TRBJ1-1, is SQTIHQWPATLVQPVGSPLSLECTVEGTSNPNLYWYRQAAGRGLQLLFYSVGIGQISSEVPQNLSASRPQDRQFILSSKKLLLSDSGFYLCAWEMNTEAFFGQGTRLTVV.

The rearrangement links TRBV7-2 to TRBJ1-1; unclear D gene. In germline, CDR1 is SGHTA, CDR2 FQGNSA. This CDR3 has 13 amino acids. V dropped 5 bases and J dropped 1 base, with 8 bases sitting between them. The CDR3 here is CASSQSGNTEAFF. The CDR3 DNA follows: TGTGCCAGCAGCCAAAGCGGGAACACTGAAGCTTTCTTT.

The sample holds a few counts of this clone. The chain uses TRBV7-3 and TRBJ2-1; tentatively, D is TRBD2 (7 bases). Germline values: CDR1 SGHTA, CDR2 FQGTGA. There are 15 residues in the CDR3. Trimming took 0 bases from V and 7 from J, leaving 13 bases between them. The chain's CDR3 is CASSLTAGAGNEQFF. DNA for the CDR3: TGTGCCAGCAGCTTAACGGCGGGGGCCGGGAATGAGCAGTTCTTC.

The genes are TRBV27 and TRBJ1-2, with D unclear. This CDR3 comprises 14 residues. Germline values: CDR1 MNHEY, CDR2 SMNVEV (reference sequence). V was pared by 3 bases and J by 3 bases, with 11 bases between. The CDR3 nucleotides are TGTGCCAGCAGTTTGCAGCCGAATGACTATGGCTACACCTTC. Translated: CASSLQPNDYGYTF.

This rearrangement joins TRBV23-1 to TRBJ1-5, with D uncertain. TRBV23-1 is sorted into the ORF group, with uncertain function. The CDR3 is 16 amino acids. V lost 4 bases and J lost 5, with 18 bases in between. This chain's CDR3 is CASSPALSGDHQPQHF. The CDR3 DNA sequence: TGCGCCAGCAGTCCTGCCCTCTCCGGGGATCATCAGCCCCAGCATTTT.

The CDR3 DNA reads as TGCAGCGTCTCCGGGACATATGTCACAGGAGCTTTCTTT. Its protein is CSVSGTYVTGAFF. The rearrangement uses TRBV29-1 and TRBJ1-1; D might be TRBD1 (6 bases). The CDR3 runs 13 residues. V shed 6 bases and J shed 10 bases, with 21 bases lying between them. Germline V gives CDR1 SQVTM, CDR2 ANQGSEA.

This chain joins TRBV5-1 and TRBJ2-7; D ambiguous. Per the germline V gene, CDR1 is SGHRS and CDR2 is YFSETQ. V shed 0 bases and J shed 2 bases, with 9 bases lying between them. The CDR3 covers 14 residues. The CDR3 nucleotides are TGCGCCAGCAGCTTGGGTCAGGCCACCTACGAGCAGTACTTC. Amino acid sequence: CASSLGQATYEQYF.

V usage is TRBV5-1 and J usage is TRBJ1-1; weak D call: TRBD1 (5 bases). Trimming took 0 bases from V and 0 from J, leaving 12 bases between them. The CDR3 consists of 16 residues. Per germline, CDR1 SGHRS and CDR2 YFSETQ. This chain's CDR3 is CASSLVPGRVNTEAFF. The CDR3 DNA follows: TGCGCCAGCAGCTTGGTACCCGGCAGGGTGAACACTGAAGCTTTCTTT.

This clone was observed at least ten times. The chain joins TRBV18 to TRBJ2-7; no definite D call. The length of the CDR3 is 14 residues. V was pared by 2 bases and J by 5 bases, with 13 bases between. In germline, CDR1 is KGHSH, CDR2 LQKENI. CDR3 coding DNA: TGTGCCAGCTCACCAGGGGTACCTATGAACGAGCAGTACTTC. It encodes CASSPGVPMNEQYF.